What follows describes a single TCR beta chain. The source of the sample is a study of cytomegalovirus exposure and HLA in healthy donors. Germline V gene data show CDR1 as MNHEY and CDR2 as SMNVEV (reference sequence). Trimming took 6 bases from V and 5 from J; bases not matched to a gene: 14. This CDR3 comprises 17 residues. 60 Vbeta and 13 Jbeta primers were used in PCR. Generated by immunoSEQ multiplex PCR, the TCRdb table keeps only in-frame clones and is missing some. The sample table includes some 160,000 clones. V usage is TRBV27 and J usage is TRBJ2-2; 8 nucleotides align to TRBD1. Sequencing input: PBMCs. The clonotype originates from a man aged 25-45 years in good health and CMV-seronegative. The chain's CDR3 is CASSQIFGQGGTGELFF. CDR3 bases: TGTGCCAGCAGCCAAATCTTCGGACAGGGAGGTACCGGGGAGCTGTTTTTT.